This T cell receptor (beta chain) was observed in a study of blood T cell repertoires in COVID-19. Study-level background: Some COVID-19 samples were acute and others convalescent; all came from the United States, Italy and Spain. In each case, the material was cDNA or gDNA derived from T cells, B-cell-depleted T cells, or PBMCs.

The CDR3 runs to 18 residues. With 0 bases clipped from V and 2 bases from J, the junction kept 6 bases outside the gene matches. Germline CDR1 SGHRS, CDR2 YFSETQ. In the source study's methods: Amplified reference gene primers provided the basis for estimating nucleated cell counts. Repertoires were generated with immunoSEQ multiplex PCR, while TCRdb's copy carries only in-frame clones and drops some. The V and J calls and clone size are taken from that table; D and trimming were inferred from the DNA. In the table there are about 160,000 clones, under 90% of which are singletons. J is TRBJ2-7 and V is TRBV5-1; TRBD2 matches at 15 bases. The sequencing input was peripheral blood. This TCR was sampled from an elderly woman with acute or convalescent COVID-19. The CDR3 bases are TGCGCCAGCAGCTTGGGGGGACTAGCGGGAGGAACAGCCTACGAGCAGTACTTC. Amino acid sequence: CASSLGGLAGGTAYEQYF.